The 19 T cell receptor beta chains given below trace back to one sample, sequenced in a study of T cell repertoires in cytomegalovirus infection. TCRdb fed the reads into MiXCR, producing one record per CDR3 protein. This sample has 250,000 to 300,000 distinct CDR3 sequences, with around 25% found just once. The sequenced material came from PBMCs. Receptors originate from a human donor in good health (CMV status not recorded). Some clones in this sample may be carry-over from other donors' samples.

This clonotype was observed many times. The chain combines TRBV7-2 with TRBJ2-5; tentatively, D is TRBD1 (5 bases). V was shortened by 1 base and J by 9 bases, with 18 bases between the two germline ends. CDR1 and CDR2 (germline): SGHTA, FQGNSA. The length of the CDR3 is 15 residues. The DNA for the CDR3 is TGTGCCAGCAGCTTAGAGACTGTATCGAAAGGGGCCCAGTACTTC. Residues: CASSLETVSKGAQYF.

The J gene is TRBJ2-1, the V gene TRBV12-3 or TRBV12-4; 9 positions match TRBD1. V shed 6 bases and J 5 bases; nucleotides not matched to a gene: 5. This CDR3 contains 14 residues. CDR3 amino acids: CASRPRTGDNEQFF. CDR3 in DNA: TGTGCCAGCAGACCTAGGACAGGGGACAATGAGCAGTTCTTC.

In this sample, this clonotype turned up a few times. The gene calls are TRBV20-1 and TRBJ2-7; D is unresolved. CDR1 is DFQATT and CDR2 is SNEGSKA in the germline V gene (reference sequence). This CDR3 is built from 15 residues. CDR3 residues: CSRSLGIVAPYEQYF. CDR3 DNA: TGCAGCCGCTCCTTGGGCATCGTAGCCCCATACGAGCAGTACTTC.

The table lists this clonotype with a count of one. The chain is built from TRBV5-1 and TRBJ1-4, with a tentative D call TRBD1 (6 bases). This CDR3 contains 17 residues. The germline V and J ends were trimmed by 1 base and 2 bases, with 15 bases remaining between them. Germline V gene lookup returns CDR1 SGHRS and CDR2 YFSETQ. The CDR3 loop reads CASSLTGWLSTNEKLFF. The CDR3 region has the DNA TGCGCCAGCAGCTTGACAGGGTGGCTTTCGACTAATGAAAAACTGTTTTTT.

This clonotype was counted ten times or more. The CDR3 sequence: CASSLDTVYGYTF. The CDR3 coding sequence is TGTGCCAGCAGCTTGGACACGGTTTATGGCTACACCTTC. The J gene is TRBJ1-2, the V gene TRBV7-2; TRBD1 is a possible D gene (5 bases). The CDR3 loop spans 13 amino acids. Germline values: CDR1 SGHTA, CDR2 FQGNSA. Between the trimmed V and J ends, which lost 3 bases and 5 bases, there was a span of 10 bases.

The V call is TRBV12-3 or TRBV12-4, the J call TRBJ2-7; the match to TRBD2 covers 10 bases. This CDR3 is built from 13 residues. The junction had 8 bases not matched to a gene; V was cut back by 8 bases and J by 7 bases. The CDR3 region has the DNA TGTGCCAGCTCGAGCGGGGGGGCGGTTGAGCAGTACTTC. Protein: CASSSGGAVEQYF.

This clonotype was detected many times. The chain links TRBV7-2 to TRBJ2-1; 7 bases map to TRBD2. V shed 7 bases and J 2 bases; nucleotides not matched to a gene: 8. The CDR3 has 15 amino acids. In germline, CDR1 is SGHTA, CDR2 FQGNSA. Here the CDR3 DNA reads TGTGCCAGCACTTCGGGGGGTGGGACCTACAATGAGCAGTTCTTC. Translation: CASTSGGGTYNEQFF. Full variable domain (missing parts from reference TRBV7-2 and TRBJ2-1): GAGVSQSPSNKVTEKGKDVELRCDPISGHTALYWYRQSLGQGLEFLIYFQGNSAPDKSGLPSDRFSAERTGGSVSTLTIQRTQQEDSAVYLCASTSGGGTYNEQFFGPGTRLTVL.

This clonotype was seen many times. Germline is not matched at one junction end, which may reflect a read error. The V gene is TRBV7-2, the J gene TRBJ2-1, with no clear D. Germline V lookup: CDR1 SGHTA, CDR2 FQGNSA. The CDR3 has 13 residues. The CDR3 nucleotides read TGTGCCAGCAGCTTCCGCCATGGCGAAAGGGCCGGTTTC. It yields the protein CASSFRHGERAGF.

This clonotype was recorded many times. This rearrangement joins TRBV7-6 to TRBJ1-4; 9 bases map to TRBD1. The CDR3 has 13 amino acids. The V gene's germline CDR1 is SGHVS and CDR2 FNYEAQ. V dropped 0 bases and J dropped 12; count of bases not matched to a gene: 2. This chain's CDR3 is CASSLAGQGELFF. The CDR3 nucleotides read TGTGCCAGCAGCTTAGCGGGACAGGGAGAACTGTTTTTT.

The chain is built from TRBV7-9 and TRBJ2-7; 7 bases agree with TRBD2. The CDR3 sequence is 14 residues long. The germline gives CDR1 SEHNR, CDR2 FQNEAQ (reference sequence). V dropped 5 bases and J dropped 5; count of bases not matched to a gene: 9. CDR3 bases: TGTGCCAGCAGCCACTATTCGGGGGGAAACGAGCAGTACGTC. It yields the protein CASSHYSGGNEQYV.

Here the CDR3 reads CSAQAGGPGHEQFF. The CDR3 bases are TGCAGTGCCCAAGCGGGGGGGCCGGGTCATGAGCAGTTCTTC. This sequence joins TRBV20-1 and TRBJ2-1, with 10 bases identical to TRBD2. The CDR3 is made up of 14 amino acids. The V gene end was trimmed by 6 bases and the J gene end by 8 bases; junction bases not matched to a gene: 10. Per germline, CDR1 DFQATT and CDR2 SNEGSKA (reference sequence).

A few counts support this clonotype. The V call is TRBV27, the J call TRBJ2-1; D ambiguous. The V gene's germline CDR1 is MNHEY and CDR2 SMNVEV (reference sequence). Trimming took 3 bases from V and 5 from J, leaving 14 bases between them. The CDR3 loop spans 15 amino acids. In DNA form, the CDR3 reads TGTGCCAGCAGTTTGGGCAGGCTAGGTAACAATGAGCAGTTCTTC. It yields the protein CASSLGRLGNNEQFF.

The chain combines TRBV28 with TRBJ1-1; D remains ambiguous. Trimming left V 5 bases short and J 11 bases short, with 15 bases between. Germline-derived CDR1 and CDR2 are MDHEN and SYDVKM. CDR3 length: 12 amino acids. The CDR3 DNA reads TGTGCCAGCAGTCCTCCCTCCTATGGGGCTTTCTTT. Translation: CASSPPSYGAFF.

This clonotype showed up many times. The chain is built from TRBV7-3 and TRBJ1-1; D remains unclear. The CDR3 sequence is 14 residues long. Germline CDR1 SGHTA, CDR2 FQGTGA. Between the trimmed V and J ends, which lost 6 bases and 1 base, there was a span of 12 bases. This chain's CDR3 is CASSPAGWNTEAFF. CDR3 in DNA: TGTGCCAGCAGTCCCGCGGGCTGGAACACTGAAGCTTTCTTT.

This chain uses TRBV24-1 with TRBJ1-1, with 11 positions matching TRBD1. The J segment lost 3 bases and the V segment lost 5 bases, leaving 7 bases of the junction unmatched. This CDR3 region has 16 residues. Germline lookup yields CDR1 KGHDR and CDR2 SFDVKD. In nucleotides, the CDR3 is TGTGCCACCAGTGCCCGGACAGGGGGCGAGGACACTGAAGCTTTCTTT. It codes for CATSARTGGEDTEAFF.

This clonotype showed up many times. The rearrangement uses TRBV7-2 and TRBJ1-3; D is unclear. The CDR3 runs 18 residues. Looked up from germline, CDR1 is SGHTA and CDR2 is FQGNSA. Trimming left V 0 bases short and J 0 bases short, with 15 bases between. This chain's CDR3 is CASSLAPGLVSSGNTIYF. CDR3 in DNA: TGTGCCAGCAGCTTAGCTCCGGGATTGGTTAGCTCTGGAAACACCATATATTTT.

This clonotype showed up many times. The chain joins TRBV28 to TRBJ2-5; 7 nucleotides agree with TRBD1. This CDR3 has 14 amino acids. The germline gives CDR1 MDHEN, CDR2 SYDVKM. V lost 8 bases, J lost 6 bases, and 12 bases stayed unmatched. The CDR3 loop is CASGPTGWHQTQYF. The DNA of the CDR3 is TGTGCCAGCGGACCGACAGGGTGGCATCAGACCCAGTACTTC.

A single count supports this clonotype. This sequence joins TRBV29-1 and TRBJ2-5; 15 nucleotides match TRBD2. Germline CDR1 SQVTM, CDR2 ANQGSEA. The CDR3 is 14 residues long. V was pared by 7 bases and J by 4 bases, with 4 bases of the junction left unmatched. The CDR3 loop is CSAQGLAGGETQYF. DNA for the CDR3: TGCAGCGCCCAGGGACTAGCGGGGGGAGAGACCCAGTACTTC.

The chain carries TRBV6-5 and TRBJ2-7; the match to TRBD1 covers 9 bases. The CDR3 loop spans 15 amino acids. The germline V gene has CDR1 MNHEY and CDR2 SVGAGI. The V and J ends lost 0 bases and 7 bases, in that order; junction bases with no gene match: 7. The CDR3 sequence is CASSYSNRGRGEQYF. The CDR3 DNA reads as TGTGCCAGCAGTTACTCGAACAGGGGGCGCGGTGAGCAGTACTTC.